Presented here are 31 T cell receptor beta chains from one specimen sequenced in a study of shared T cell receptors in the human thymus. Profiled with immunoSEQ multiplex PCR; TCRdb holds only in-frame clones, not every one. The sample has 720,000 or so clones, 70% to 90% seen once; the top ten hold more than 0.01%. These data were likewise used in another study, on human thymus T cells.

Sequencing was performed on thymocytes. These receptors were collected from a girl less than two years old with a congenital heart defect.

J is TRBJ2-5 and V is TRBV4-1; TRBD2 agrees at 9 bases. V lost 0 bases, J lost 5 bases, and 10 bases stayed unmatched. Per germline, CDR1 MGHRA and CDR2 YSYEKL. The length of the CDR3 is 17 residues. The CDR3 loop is CASSQEAGGRGGETQYF. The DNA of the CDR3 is TGCGCCAGCAGCCAAGAAGCGGGGGGCCGGGGAGGGGAGACCCAGTACTTC.

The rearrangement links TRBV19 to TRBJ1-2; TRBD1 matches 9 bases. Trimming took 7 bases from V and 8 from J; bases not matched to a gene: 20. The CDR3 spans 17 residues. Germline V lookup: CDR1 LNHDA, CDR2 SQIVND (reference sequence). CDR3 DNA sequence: TGTGCCAGTAATAAGGAGGGGGGACAGGGAATGTTGGACGGCTACACCTTC. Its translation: CASNKEGGQGMLDGYTF.

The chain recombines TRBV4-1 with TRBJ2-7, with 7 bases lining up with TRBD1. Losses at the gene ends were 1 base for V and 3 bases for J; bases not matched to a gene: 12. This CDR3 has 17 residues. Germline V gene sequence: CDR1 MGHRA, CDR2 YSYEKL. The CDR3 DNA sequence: TGCGCCAGCAGCCAAGGAGCTGGGGGACAGAGCTACTACGAGCAGTACTTC. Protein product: CASSQGAGGQSYYEQYF.

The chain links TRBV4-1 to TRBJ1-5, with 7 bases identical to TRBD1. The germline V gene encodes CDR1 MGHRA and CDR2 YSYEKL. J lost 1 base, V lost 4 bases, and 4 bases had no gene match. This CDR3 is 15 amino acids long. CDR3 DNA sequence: TGCGCCAGCAGCCCAGTACAGGGGAGCAATCAGCCCCAGCATTTT. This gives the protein CASSPVQGSNQPQHF.

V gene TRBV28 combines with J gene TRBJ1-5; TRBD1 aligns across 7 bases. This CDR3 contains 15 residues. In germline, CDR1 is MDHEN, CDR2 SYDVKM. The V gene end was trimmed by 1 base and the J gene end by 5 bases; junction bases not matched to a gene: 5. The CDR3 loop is CASSLYRGYHQPQHF. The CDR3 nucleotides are TGTGCCAGCAGTTTATACAGGGGATATCATCAGCCCCAGCATTTT.

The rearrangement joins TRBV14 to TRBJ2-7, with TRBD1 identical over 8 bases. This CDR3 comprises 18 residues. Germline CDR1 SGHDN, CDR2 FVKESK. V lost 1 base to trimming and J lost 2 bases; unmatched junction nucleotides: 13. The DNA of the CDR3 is TGTGCCAGCAGCCAAGGTCGCAGGGGGCACGAGAGCGCCTACGAGCAGTACTTC. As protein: CASSQGRRGHESAYEQYF.

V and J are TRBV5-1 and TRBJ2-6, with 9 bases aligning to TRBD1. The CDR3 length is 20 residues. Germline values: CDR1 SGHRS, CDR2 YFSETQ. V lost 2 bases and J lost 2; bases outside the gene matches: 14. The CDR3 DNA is TGCGCCAGCAGCTTCTTACCCCCGGGACAGGGTGTTCCTGGGGCCAACGTCCTGACTTTC. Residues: CASSFLPPGQGVPGANVLTF.

CDR3 sequence (DNA): TGTGCCAGCAGCCAAGATCTCTGGGCCAGCCGATCCACCGGGGAGCTGTTTTTT. Translated, it gives CASSQDLWASRSTGELFF. The chain joins TRBV14 to TRBJ2-2; D remains unclear. Germline CDR1 and CDR2: SGHDN and FVKESK. The CDR3 contains 18 residues. V lost 0 bases to trimming and J lost 4 bases, with 18 bases between them.

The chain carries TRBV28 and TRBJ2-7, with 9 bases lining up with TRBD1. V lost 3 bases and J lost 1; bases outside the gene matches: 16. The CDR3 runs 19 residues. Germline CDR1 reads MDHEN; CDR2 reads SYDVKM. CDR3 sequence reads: CASSFLFAAPGQGSYEQYF. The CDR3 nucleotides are TGTGCCAGCAGTTTCTTGTTCGCGGCTCCGGGACAGGGTTCCTACGAGCAGTACTTC.

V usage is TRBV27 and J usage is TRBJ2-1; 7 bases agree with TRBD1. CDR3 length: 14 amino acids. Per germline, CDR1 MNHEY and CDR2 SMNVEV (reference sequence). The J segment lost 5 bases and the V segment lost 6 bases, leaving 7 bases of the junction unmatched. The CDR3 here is CASSNRGQNNEQFF. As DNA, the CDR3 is TGTGCCAGCAGCAATAGGGGGCAGAACAATGAGCAGTTCTTC.

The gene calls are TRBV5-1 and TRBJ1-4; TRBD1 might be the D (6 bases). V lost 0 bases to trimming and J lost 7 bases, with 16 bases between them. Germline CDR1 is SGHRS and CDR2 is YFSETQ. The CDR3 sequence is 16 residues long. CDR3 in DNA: TGCGCCAGCAGCTTGGGGGGGCAGCTATTTTTTGAAAAACTGTTTTTT. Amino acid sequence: CASSLGGQLFFEKLFF.

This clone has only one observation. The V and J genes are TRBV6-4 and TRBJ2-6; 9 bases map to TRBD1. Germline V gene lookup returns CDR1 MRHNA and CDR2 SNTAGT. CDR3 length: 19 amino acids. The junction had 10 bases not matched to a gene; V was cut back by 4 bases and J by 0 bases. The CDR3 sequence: CASSANSDRGDSGANVLTF. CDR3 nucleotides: TGTGCCAGCAGTGCTAACTCCGACAGGGGGGACTCTGGGGCCAACGTCCTGACTTTC.

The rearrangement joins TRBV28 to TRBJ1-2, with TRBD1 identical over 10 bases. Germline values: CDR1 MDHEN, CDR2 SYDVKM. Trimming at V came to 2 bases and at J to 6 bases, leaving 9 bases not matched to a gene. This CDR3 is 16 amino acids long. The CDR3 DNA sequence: TGTGCCAGCAGTTTAGAGGGACAGGGGCACCGGAATGGCTACACCTTC. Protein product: CASSLEGQGHRNGYTF.

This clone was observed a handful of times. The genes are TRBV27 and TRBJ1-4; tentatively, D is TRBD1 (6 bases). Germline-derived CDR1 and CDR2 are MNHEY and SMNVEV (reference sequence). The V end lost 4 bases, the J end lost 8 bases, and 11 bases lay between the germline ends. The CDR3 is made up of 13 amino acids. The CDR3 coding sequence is TGTGCCAGCAGTTACAGGGAATCAGAAAAACTGTTTTTT. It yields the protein CASSYRESEKLFF. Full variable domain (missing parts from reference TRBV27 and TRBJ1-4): EAQVTQNPRYLITVTGKKLTVTCSQNMNHEYMSWYRQDPGLGLRQIYYSMNVEVTDKGDVPEGYKVSRKEKRNFPLILESPSPNQTSLYFCASSYRESEKLFFGSGTQLSVL.

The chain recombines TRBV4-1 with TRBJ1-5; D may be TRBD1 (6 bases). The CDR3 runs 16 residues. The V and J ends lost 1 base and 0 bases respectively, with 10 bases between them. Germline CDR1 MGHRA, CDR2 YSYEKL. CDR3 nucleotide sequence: TGCGCCAGCAGCCAAGGACGGGGACATAGCAATCAGCCCCAGCATTTT. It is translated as CASSQGRGHSNQPQHF.

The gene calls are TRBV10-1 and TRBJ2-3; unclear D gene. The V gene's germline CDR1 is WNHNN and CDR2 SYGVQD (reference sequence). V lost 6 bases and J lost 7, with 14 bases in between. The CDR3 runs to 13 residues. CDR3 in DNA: TGCGCCAGCAGCGCCTCTAGACTCCATACGCAGTATTTT. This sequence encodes CASSASRLHTQYF.

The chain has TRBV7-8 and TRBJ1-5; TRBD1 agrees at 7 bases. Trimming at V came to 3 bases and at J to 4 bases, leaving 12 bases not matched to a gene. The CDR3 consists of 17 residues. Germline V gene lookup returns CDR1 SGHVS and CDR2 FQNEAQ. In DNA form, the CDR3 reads TGTGCCAGCAGCTTTACAGCCGCTGACAGGGCAAATCAGCCCCAGCATTTT. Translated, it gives CASSFTAADRANQPQHF. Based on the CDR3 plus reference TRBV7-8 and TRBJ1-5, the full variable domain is GAGVSQSPRYKVAKRGQDVALRCDPISGHVSLFWYQQALGQGPEFLTYFQNEAQLDKSGLPSDRFFAERPEGSVSTLKIQRTQQEDSAVYLCASSFTAADRANQPQHFGDGTRLSIL.

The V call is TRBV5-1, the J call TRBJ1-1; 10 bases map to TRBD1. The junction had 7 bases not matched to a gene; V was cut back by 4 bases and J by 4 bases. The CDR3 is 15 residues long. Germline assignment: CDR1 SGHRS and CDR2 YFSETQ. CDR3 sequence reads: CASSPGQGGITEAFF. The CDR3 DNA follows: TGCGCCAGCAGCCCAGGACAGGGGGGGATCACTGAAGCTTTCTTT.

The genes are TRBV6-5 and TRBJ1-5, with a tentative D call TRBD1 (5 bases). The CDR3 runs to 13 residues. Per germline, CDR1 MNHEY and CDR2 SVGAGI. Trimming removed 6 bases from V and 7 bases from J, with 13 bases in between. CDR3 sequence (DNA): TGTGCCAGCAGGGGCAGCGGGGCCCAGCCCCAGCATTTT. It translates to CASRGSGAQPQHF.

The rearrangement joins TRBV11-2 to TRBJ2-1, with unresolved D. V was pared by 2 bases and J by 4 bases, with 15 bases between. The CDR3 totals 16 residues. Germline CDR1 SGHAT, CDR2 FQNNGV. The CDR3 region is CASSLSFLSLYNEQFF. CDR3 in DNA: TGTGCCAGCAGCTTATCCTTCCTGAGCCTTTACAATGAGCAGTTCTTC.

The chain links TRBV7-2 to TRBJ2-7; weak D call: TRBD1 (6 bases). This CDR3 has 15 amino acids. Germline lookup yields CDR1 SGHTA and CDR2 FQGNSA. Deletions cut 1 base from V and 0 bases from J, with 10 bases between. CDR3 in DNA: TGTGCCAGCAGCTTAGTTAACAGGGACTCCTACGAGCAGTACTTC. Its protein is CASSLVNRDSYEQYF.

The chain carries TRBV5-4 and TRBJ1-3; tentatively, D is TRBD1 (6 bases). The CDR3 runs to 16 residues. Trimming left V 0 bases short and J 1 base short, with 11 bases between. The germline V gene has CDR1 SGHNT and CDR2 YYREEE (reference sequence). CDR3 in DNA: TGTGCCAGCAGCTTGGGGGGGCTACGGTCTGGAAACACCATATATTTT. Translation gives CASSLGGLRSGNTIYF.

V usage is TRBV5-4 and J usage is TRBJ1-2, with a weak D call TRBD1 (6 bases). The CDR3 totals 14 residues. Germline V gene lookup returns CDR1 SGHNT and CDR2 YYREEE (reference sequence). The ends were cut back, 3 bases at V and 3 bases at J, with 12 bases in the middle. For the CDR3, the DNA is TGTGCCAGCAGCTGGGGGGGCAATGACTATGGCTACACCTTC. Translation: CASSWGGNDYGYTF. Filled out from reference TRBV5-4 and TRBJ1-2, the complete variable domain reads ETGVTQSPTHLIKTRGQQVTLRCSSQSGHNTVSWYQQALGQGPQFIFQYYREEENGRGNFPPRFSGLQFPNYSSELNVNALELDDSALYLCASSWGGNDYGYTFGSGTRLTVV.

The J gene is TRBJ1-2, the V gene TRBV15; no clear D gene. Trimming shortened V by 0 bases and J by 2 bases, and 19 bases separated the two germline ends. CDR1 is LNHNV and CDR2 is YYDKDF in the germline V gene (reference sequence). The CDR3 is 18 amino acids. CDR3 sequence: CATSRDRWTSGDNYGYTF. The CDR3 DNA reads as TGTGCCACCAGCAGAGATAGGTGGACTAGCGGAGACAACTATGGCTACACCTTC.

As DNA, the CDR3 is TGTGCCAGCAGTTCGATTTGGACAGGGGACTATGGCTACACCTTC. Residues: CASSSIWTGDYGYTF. This chain uses TRBV6-5 with TRBJ1-2; 9 nucleotides agree with TRBD1. The CDR3 totals 15 residues. CDR1 is MNHEY, CDR2 SVGAGI, per germline. V lost 4 bases, J lost 3 bases, and 6 bases stayed unmatched.

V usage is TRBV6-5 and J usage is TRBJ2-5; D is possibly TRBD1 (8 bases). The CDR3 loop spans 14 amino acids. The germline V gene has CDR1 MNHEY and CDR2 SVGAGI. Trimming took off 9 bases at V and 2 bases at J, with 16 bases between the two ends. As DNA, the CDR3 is TGTGCCAGTAGCGACAGGGGAGGGCAAGAGACCCAGTACTTC. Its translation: CASSDRGGQETQYF.

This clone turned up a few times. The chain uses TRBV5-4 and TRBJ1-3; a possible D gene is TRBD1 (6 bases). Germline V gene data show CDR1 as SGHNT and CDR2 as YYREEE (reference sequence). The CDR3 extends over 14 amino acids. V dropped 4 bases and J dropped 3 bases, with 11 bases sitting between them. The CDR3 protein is CASSGGGHGNTIYF. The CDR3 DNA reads TGTGCCAGCAGCGGGGGCGGCCATGGAAACACCATATATTTT.

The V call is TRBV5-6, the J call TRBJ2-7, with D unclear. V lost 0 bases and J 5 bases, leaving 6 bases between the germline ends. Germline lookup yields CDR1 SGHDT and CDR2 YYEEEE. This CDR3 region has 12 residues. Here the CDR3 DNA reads TGTGCCAGCAGCTTGGGGCCCAACGAGCAGTACTTC. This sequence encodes CASSLGPNEQYF.

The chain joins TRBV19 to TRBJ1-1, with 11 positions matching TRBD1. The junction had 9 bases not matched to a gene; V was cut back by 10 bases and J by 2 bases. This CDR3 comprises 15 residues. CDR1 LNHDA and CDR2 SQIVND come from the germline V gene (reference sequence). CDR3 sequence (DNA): TGTGCCACTCGGGACAGGGGGTATGCAAACACTGAAGCTTTCTTT. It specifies CATRDRGYANTEAFF. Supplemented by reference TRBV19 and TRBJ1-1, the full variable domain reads DGGITQSPKYLFRKEGQNVTLSCEQNLNHDAMYWYRQDPGQGLRLIYYSQIVNDFQKGDIAEGYSVSREKKESFPLTVTSAQKNPTAFYLCATRDRGYANTEAFFGQGTRLTVV.

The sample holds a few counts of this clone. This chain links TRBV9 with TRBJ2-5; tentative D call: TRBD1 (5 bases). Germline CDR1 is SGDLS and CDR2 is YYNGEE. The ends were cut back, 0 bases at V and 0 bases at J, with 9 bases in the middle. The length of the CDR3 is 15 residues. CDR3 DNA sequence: TGTGCCAGCAGCGTAGAAGGGGCGGACCAAGAGACCCAGTACTTC. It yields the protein CASSVEGADQETQYF.

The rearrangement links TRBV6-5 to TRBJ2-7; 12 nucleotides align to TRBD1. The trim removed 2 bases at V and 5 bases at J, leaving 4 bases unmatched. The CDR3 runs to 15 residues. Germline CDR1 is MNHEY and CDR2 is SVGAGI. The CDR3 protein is CASSYQGQGAHEQYF. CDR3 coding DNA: TGTGCCAGCAGTTACCAGGGACAGGGGGCTCACGAGCAGTACTTC.